Listed below are T cell receptor beta chains from one sample, sequenced in a study of blood T cell repertoires in COVID-19. Only in-frame clones appear in the TCRdb table, and some are missing; sequencing was by immunoSEQ multiplex PCR. The table includes over 100,000 clones, more than 75% detected once. Input material: peripheral blood. These receptors were taken from a man in his 70s with acute or convalescent COVID-19. CDR3s include the opening cysteine and the closing phenylalanine or tryptophan. The D gene is left open where the match is weak. The listing skips clone size in some rows; elsewhere it reads once, few, many or a size class.

d_call: TRBD1; clone_size: -; j_call: TRBJ1-1; v_call: TRBV19; cdr3_aa: CASSTPRTGRGEAFF; cdr3_nt: TGTGCCAGTAGTACTCCCCGGACAGGCAGGGGGGAAGCTTTCTTT
d_call: -; clone_size: -; j_call: TRBJ1-2; v_call: TRBV28; cdr3_aa: CASSPPFGWAYGYTF; cdr3_nt: TGTGCCAGCAGTCCCCCGTTCGGTTGGGCCTATGGCTACACCTTC
d_call: -; clone_size: -; j_call: TRBJ1-5; v_call: TRBV9; cdr3_aa: CASSVTGNNQPQHF; cdr3_nt: TGTGCCAGCAGCGTTACAGGGAACAATCAGCCCCAGCATTTT
d_call: -; clone_size: -; j_call: TRBJ1-6; v_call: TRBV21-1; cdr3_aa: CASSKRGELNYNSPLHF; cdr3_nt: TGTGCCAGCAGTAAGCGAGGTGAATTGAACTATAATTCACCCCTCCACTTT
d_call: -; clone_size: -; j_call: TRBJ2-1; v_call: TRBV18; cdr3_aa: CASSLPGHLLGEQFF; cdr3_nt: TGTGCCAGCTCACTACCGGGACATCTTTTGGGTGAGCAGTTCTTC
d_call: TRBD2; clone_size: -; j_call: TRBJ2-1; v_call: TRBV5-1; cdr3_aa: CASRKRDSTNEQFF; cdr3_nt: TGCGCCAGCAGGAAGCGGGACTCTACCAATGAGCAGTTCTTC
d_call: TRBD1; clone_size: -; j_call: TRBJ1-3; v_call: TRBV19; cdr3_aa: CASSIRPGQRSGNTIYF; cdr3_nt: TGTGCCAGTAGTATCCGGCCGGGACAGCGCTCTGGAAACACCATATATTTT
d_call: -; clone_size: -; j_call: TRBJ2-7; v_call: TRBV5-1; cdr3_aa: CASRPGLLSHEQYF; cdr3_nt: TGCGCCAGCAGGCCCGGACTACTCTCCCACGAGCAGTACTTC
d_call: -; clone_size: many; j_call: TRBJ1-1; v_call: TRBV9; cdr3_aa: CASSVAQLNTEAFF; cdr3_nt: TGTGCCAGCAGCGTAGCACAGCTGAACACTGAAGCTTTCTTT
d_call: -; clone_size: -; j_call: TRBJ2-3; v_call: TRBV12-3/TRBV12-4; cdr3_aa: CASSFYGEDTQYF; cdr3_nt: TGTGCCAGCAGTTTTTACGGAGAAGATACGCAGTATTTT
d_call: -; clone_size: -; j_call: TRBJ2-1; v_call: TRBV6-5; cdr3_aa: CASRLLSGPNEQFF; cdr3_nt: TGTGCCAGCAGACTGCTAAGCGGCCCCAATGAGCAGTTCTTC
d_call: -; clone_size: -; j_call: TRBJ1-2; v_call: TRBV19; cdr3_aa: CASKKFQGQDYGYTF; cdr3_nt: TGTGCCAGTAAGAAGTTCCAGGGTCAGGACTATGGCTACACCTTC
d_call: TRBD2; clone_size: -; j_call: TRBJ2-7; v_call: TRBV3-1/TRBV3-2; cdr3_aa: CASSQGTSGSEPSYEQYF; cdr3_nt: TGTGCCAGCAGCCAAGGGACTAGCGGGAGTGAACCTTCTTACGAGCAGTACTTC
d_call: TRBD1; clone_size: -; j_call: TRBJ2-2; v_call: TRBV5-8; cdr3_aa: CASPTGTAVNTGELFF; cdr3_nt: TGTGCCAGCCCTACCGGGACAGCGGTTAACACCGGGGAGCTGTTTTTT
d_call: TRBD2; clone_size: -; j_call: TRBJ2-7; v_call: TRBV6-5; cdr3_aa: CASSRLAGKDEQYF; cdr3_nt: TGTGCCAGCAGTCGACTAGCGGGAAAGGACGAGCAGTACTTC
d_call: TRBD1; clone_size: -; j_call: TRBJ1-6; v_call: TRBV11-2; cdr3_aa: CASSLETGGTSPLHF; cdr3_nt: TGTGCCAGCAGCTTAGAGACAGGGGGCACGTCACCCCTCCACTTT
d_call: -; clone_size: -; j_call: TRBJ1-2; v_call: TRBV2; cdr3_aa: CASEGGPANYGYTF; cdr3_nt: TGTGCCAGCGAGGGGGGGCCAGCTAACTATGGCTACACCTTC
d_call: -; clone_size: -; j_call: TRBJ2-7; v_call: TRBV28; cdr3_aa: CASSLGRGYEQYF; cdr3_nt: TGTGCCAGCAGTTTGGGCAGGGGCTACGAGCAGTACTTC
d_call: -; clone_size: once; j_call: TRBJ1-5; v_call: TRBV10-3; cdr3_aa: CAISEKDYSNQPQHF; cdr3_nt: TGTGCCATCAGTGAGAAAGACTATAGCAATCAGCCCCAGCATTTT
d_call: -; clone_size: -; j_call: TRBJ2-7; v_call: TRBV28; cdr3_aa: CASSRGPGGRYEQYF; cdr3_nt: TGTGCCAGCAGTCGCGGGCCGGGGGGCCGATACGAGCAGTACTTC
d_call: TRBD1; clone_size: -; j_call: TRBJ1-2; v_call: TRBV12-3/TRBV12-4; cdr3_aa: CASSPDRPYGYTF; cdr3_nt: TGTGCCAGCAGCCCGGACAGGCCCTATGGCTACACCTTC
d_call: -; clone_size: few; j_call: TRBJ2-7; v_call: TRBV4-2; cdr3_aa: CASSRAETYEQYF; cdr3_nt: TGTGCCAGCAGCCGAGCCGAAACCTACGAGCAGTACTTC
d_call: -; clone_size: -; j_call: TRBJ1-1; v_call: TRBV3-1/TRBV3-2; cdr3_aa: CASSPPGFDTEAFF; cdr3_nt: TGTGCCAGCAGTCCGCCCGGGTTTGACACTGAAGCTTTCTTT
d_call: TRBD1; clone_size: -; j_call: TRBJ2-1; v_call: TRBV12-3/TRBV12-4; cdr3_aa: CASSTTGYGEQFF; cdr3_nt: TGTGCCAGCAGTACGACAGGGTATGGTGAGCAGTTCTTC
d_call: -; clone_size: -; j_call: TRBJ1-1; v_call: TRBV5-4; cdr3_aa: CASSVYRVDTEAFF; cdr3_nt: TGTGCCAGCAGCGTGTACCGGGTCGACACTGAAGCTTTCTTT
d_call: TRBD1; clone_size: -; j_call: TRBJ1-5; v_call: TRBV19; cdr3_aa: CASSTGGQVKGYGPQHF; cdr3_nt: TGTGCCAGTAGTACCGGGGGACAGGTGAAGGGATACGGGCCCCAGCATTTT
d_call: TRBD2; clone_size: -; j_call: TRBJ2-3; v_call: TRBV19; cdr3_aa: CASSLLAGEADTQYF; cdr3_nt: TGTGCCAGTAGTCTATTAGCGGGAGAGGCAGATACGCAGTATTTT
d_call: TRBD2; clone_size: -; j_call: TRBJ2-1; v_call: TRBV7-8; cdr3_aa: CASSLLSGISREQFF; cdr3_nt: TGTGCCAGCAGCCTCCTTAGCGGGATCAGTCGTGAGCAGTTCTTC
d_call: TRBD2; clone_size: -; j_call: TRBJ2-1; v_call: TRBV10-3; cdr3_aa: CATRTSEINEQFF; cdr3_nt: TGTGCCACCAGGACTAGCGAGATCAATGAGCAGTTCTTC
d_call: TRBD1; clone_size: -; j_call: TRBJ1-2; v_call: TRBV19; cdr3_aa: CASSRAGGPLYGYTF; cdr3_nt: TGTGCCAGTAGTCGTGCAGGGGGCCCTCTATATGGCTACACCTTC
d_call: -; clone_size: -; j_call: TRBJ2-5; v_call: TRBV7-3; cdr3_aa: CASSSVDKRSQYF; cdr3_nt: TGTGCCAGCAGCTCCGTGGACAAAAGGTCCCAGTACTTC
d_call: -; clone_size: -; j_call: TRBJ2-1; v_call: TRBV7-3; cdr3_aa: CASSSTLQGEQFF; cdr3_nt: TGTGCCAGCAGCTCTACTCTACAGGGTGAGCAGTTCTTC
d_call: TRBD1; clone_size: few; j_call: TRBJ1-1; v_call: TRBV5-6; cdr3_aa: CASSFRDRVVF; cdr3_nt: TGTGCCAGCAGCTTCCGGGACAGGGTGGTCTTT
d_call: -; clone_size: -; j_call: TRBJ2-6; v_call: TRBV5-8; cdr3_aa: CASSLDGGGGANVLTF; cdr3_nt: TGTGCCAGCAGCTTGGACGGTGGTGGTGGGGCCAACGTCCTGACTTTC
d_call: -; clone_size: few; j_call: TRBJ1-6; v_call: TRBV6-5; cdr3_aa: CASSPRENSPLHF; cdr3_nt: TGTGCCAGCAGTCCCCGTGAGAATTCACCCCTCCACTTT
d_call: -; clone_size: -; j_call: TRBJ1-3; v_call: TRBV6-6; cdr3_aa: CASSSPGAGNTIYF; cdr3_nt: TGTGCCAGCAGTTCACCAGGGGCCGGAAACACCATATATTTT
d_call: -; clone_size: -; j_call: TRBJ2-3; v_call: TRBV6-5; cdr3_aa: CASTEQDSSDTQYF; cdr3_nt: TGTGCCAGCACCGAACAAGACTCTTCAGATACGCAGTATTTT
d_call: TRBD1; clone_size: few; j_call: TRBJ1-2; v_call: TRBV27; cdr3_aa: CASKSPGTVNGYTF; cdr3_nt: TGTGCCAGCAAAAGTCCCGGGACAGTTAACGGCTACACCTTC
d_call: TRBD1; clone_size: -; j_call: TRBJ2-7; v_call: TRBV30; cdr3_aa: CAWSDPGQGAYEQYF; cdr3_nt: TGTGCCTGGAGTGACCCGGGACAGGGAGCCTACGAGCAGTACTTC
d_call: -; clone_size: -; j_call: TRBJ1-3; v_call: TRBV28; cdr3_aa: CASGRGGVTSGNTIYF; cdr3_nt: TGTGCCAGCGGACGAGGAGGCGTGACCTCTGGAAACACCATATATTTT
d_call: -; clone_size: -; j_call: TRBJ2-1; v_call: TRBV3-1/TRBV3-2; cdr3_aa: CASSQARRQFNEQFF; cdr3_nt: TGTGCCAGCAGCCAAGCAAGGAGGCAGTTCAATGAGCAGTTCTTC
d_call: TRBD1; clone_size: -; j_call: TRBJ2-7; v_call: TRBV4-2; cdr3_aa: CASSRQGSYEQYF; cdr3_nt: TGTGCCAGCAGCCGACAGGGTTCCTACGAGCAGTACTTC
d_call: TRBD1; clone_size: -; j_call: TRBJ1-1; v_call: TRBV19; cdr3_aa: CASSTGTGNTEAFF; cdr3_nt: TGTGCCAGTAGTACGGGGACAGGGAACACTGAAGCTTTCTTT
d_call: -; clone_size: -; j_call: TRBJ2-6; v_call: TRBV2; cdr3_aa: CASSRTVPIGANVLTF; cdr3_nt: TGTGCCAGCAGTCGGACAGTACCAATTGGGGCCAACGTCCTGACTTTC
d_call: -; clone_size: -; j_call: TRBJ1-2; v_call: TRBV29-1; cdr3_aa: CSVEGLANYGYTF; cdr3_nt: TGCAGCGTTGAAGGGTTAGCTAACTATGGCTACACCTTC
d_call: -; clone_size: -; j_call: TRBJ2-7; v_call: TRBV18; cdr3_aa: CASSPGGAGGFYEQYF; cdr3_nt: TGTGCCAGCTCACCAGGGGGGGCAGGGGGCTTCTACGAGCAGTACTTC
d_call: -; clone_size: once; j_call: TRBJ2-6; v_call: TRBV24-1; cdr3_aa: CATSDLQTGLNSGANVLTF; cdr3_nt: TGTGCCACCAGTGATTTGCAAACGGGACTGAACTCTGGGGCCAACGTCCTGACTTTC
d_call: -; clone_size: -; j_call: TRBJ1-5; v_call: TRBV21-1; cdr3_aa: CASNPRRQSNQPQHF; cdr3_nt: TGTGCCAGCAACCCCAGGAGGCAGTCGAATCAGCCCCAGCATTTT
d_call: -; clone_size: -; j_call: TRBJ1-4; v_call: TRBV3-1/TRBV3-2; cdr3_aa: CASSLKQGKLFF; cdr3_nt: TGTGCCAGCAGCCTGAAGCAGGGGAAACTGTTTTTT
d_call: TRBD1; clone_size: -; j_call: TRBJ2-2; v_call: TRBV5-1; cdr3_aa: CASRSGTAVTGELFF; cdr3_nt: TGCGCCAGCAGGTCCGGGACAGCCGTGACCGGGGAGCTGTTTTTT
d_call: -; clone_size: -; j_call: TRBJ1-1; v_call: TRBV20-1; cdr3_aa: CSAQGSTEAFF; cdr3_nt: TGCAGTGCCCAGGGGAGCACTGAAGCTTTCTTT
d_call: -; clone_size: -; j_call: TRBJ2-5; v_call: TRBV9; cdr3_aa: CASSVLNEETQYF; cdr3_nt: TGTGCCAGCAGCGTACTCAATGAGGAGACCCAGTACTTC
d_call: -; clone_size: -; j_call: TRBJ1-2; v_call: TRBV27; cdr3_aa: CASSSTSDGYTF; cdr3_nt: TGTGCCAGCAGTTCCACAAGCGATGGCTACACCTTC
d_call: -; clone_size: -; j_call: TRBJ2-3; v_call: TRBV7-7; cdr3_aa: CASSDRTKDTQYF; cdr3_nt: TGTGCTAGCAGCGACCGGACTAAAGATACGCAGTATTTT
d_call: -; clone_size: -; j_call: TRBJ1-2; v_call: TRBV7-3; cdr3_aa: CASSPNWVPEGYTF; cdr3_nt: TGTGCCAGCAGCCCCAACTGGGTCCCGGAGGGCTACACCTTC
d_call: TRBD1; clone_size: -; j_call: TRBJ1-6; v_call: TRBV9; cdr3_aa: CASRVGDRDSPLHF; cdr3_nt: TGTGCCAGCAGGGTGGGGGACAGGGATTCACCCCTCCACTTT
d_call: TRBD1; clone_size: -; j_call: TRBJ1-4; v_call: TRBV6-6; cdr3_aa: CASSQTQGIGEKLFF; cdr3_nt: TGTGCCAGCAGTCAAACACAGGGGATAGGTGAAAAACTGTTTTTT
d_call: TRBD1; clone_size: -; j_call: TRBJ2-5; v_call: TRBV12-3/TRBV12-4; cdr3_aa: CASSLRQGKTQYF; cdr3_nt: TGTGCCAGCAGTTTAAGACAGGGGAAGACCCAGTACTTC
d_call: -; clone_size: -; j_call: TRBJ2-2; v_call: TRBV5-1; cdr3_aa: CASSTAGATTGELFF; cdr3_nt: TGCGCCAGCAGCACGGCGGGGGCGACCACCGGGGAGCTGTTTTTT